This T cell receptor (beta chain) was obtained from a study of blood T cells in healthy people across ages. Comments on this clonotype: The antigen is not known.

The second PCR ran about 7 to 12 cycles with a sample-barcoded 5' primer and J-beta primers. TCRdb ran MiXCR on the 5' RACE reads and lists one entry per CDR3 protein. The data hold 1.5 million to 2 million distinct CDR3 sequences, with about 31% observed a single time. Broader study findings: With age, beta diversity per million T cells declined roughly linearly, significantly by about 40.

Sequenced: blood. The sequence was collected from a woman under 40 in good health.

The CDR3 spells CASSLATSGRNEQFF. The CDR3 region has the DNA TGCGCCAGCAGCTTGGCCACTAGCGGTCGCAACGAGCAGTTCTTC. This rearrangement joins TRBV5-1 to TRBJ2-1, with TRBD2 matching over 8 bases. J lost 10 bases, V lost 0 bases, and 9 bases had no gene match. Germline CDR1 and CDR2: SGHRS and YFSETQ. This CDR3 has 15 residues.